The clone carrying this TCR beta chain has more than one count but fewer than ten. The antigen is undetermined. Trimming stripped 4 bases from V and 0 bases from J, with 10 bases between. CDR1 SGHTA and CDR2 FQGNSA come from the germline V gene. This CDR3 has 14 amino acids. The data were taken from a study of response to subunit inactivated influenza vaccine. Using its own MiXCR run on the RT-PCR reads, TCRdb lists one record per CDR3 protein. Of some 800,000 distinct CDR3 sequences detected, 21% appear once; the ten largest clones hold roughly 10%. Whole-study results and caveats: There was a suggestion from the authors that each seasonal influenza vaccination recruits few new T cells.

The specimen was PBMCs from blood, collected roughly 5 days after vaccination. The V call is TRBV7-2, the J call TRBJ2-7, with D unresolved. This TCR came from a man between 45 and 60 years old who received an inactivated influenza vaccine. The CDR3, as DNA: TGTGCCAGCAGCTCTTTCGCCGACTCCTACGAGCAGTACTTC. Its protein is CASSSFADSYEQYF.